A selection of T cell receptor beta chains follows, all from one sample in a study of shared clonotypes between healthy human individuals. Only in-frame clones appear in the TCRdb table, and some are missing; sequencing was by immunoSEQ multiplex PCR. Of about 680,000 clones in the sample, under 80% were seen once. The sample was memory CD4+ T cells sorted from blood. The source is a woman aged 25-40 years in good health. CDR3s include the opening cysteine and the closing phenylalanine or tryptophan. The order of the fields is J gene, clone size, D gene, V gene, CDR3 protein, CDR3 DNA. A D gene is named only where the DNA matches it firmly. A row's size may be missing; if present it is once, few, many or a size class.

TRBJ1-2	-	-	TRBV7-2	CASSLVGRYGYTF	TGTGCCAGCAGCTTAGTAGGTCGCTATGGCTACACCTTC
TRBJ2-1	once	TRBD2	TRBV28	CASSSGTSGSYNEQFF	TGTGCCAGCAGTAGCGGGACTAGCGGCTCCTACAATGAGCAGTTCTTC
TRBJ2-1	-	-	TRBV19	CASKGKSTYNEQFF	TGTGCCAGTAAGGGCAAATCGACCTACAATGAGCAGTTCTTC
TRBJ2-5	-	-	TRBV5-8	CASRFGTQETQYF	TGTGCCAGCAGATTCGGGACCCAAGAGACCCAGTACTTC
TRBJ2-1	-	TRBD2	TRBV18	CASSPRGLAGENNEQFF	TGTGCCAGCTCACCACGAGGACTAGCGGGAGAGAACAATGAGCAGTTCTTC
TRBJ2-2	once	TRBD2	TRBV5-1	CASSLAPSGANTGELFF	TGCGCCAGCAGCTTGGCCCCTAGCGGGGCGAACACCGGGGAGCTGTTTTTT
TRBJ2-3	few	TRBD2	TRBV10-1	CASSESLAGGPDTQYF	TGCGCCAGCAGTGAGTCGCTAGCGGGAGGGCCAGATACGCAGTATTTT
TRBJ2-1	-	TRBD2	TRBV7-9	CASSFPLRLAVYNEQFF	TGTGCCAGCAGCTTCCCCCTCAGACTAGCGGTCTACAATGAGCAGTTCTTC
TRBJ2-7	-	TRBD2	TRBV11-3	CASSLTGTSGVYEQYF	TGTGCCAGCAGCTTAACCGGGACTAGCGGGGTCTACGAGCAGTACTTC
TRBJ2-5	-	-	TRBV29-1	CSVAGRGQETQYF	TGCAGCGTTGCGGGGAGGGGGCAAGAGACCCAGTACTTC
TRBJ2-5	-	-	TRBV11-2	CASSLPPVVGETQYF	TGTGCCAGCAGCTTACCCCCCGTTGTGGGAGAGACCCAGTACTTC
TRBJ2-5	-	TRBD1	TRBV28	CASSFGRQGWGTQYF	TGTGCCAGCAGTTTCGGCCGACAGGGATGGGGGACCCAGTACTTC
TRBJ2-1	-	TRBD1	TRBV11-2	CASSSRDRGLNEQFF	TGTGCCAGCAGCTCCCGGGACAGGGGATTGAATGAGCAGTTCTTC
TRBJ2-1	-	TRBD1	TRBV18	CASSQNRGSEQFF	TGTGCCAGCTCACAAAACAGGGGAAGTGAGCAGTTCTTC
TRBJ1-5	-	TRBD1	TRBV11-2	CASSLPSGQGSNQPQHF	TGTGCCAGCAGCTTACCCTCCGGACAGGGGAGTAATCAGCCCCAGCATTTT
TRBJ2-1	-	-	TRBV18	CASSPSRRDAVNEQFF	TGTGCCAGCTCCCCCTCCAGGCGGGATGCGGTCAATGAGCAGTTCTTC
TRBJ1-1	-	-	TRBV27	CASSWSMKTEAFF	TGTGCCAGCAGTTGGTCCATGAAGACTGAAGCTTTCTTT
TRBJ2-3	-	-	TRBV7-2	CASSLLTSTDTQYF	TGTGCCAGCAGCTTACTAACGAGCACAGATACGCAGTATTTT
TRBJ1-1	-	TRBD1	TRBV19	CASSGWDREAFF	TGTGCCAGTAGTGGGTGGGACAGAGAAGCTTTCTTT
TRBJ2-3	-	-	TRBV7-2	CASSFRELDTQYF	TGTGCCAGCAGCTTCCGGGAGCTCGATACGCAGTATTTT
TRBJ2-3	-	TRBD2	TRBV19	CASSSTSGRVGSTDTQYF	TGTGCCAGTAGTAGCACTAGCGGGAGGGTTGGTAGCACAGATACGCAGTATTTT
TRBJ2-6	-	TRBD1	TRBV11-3	CASSPGTAHDSGANVLTF	TGTGCCAGCAGCCCCGGGACAGCGCACGACTCTGGGGCCAACGTCCTGACTTTC
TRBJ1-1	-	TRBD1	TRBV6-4	CASSDSGDSTEAFF	TGTGCCAGCAGTGACTCTGGGGACAGCACTGAAGCTTTCTTT
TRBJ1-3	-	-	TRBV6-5	CASSYGGESGNTIYF	TGTGCCAGCAGTTACGGGGGTGAATCTGGAAACACCATATATTTT
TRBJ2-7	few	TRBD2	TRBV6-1	CASKSPSGRADEQYF	TGTGCCAGCAAATCGCCCAGCGGGAGGGCCGACGAGCAGTACTTC
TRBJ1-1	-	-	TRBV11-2	CASSPARIGWNTEAFF	TGTGCCAGCAGCCCGGCGAGGATCGGATGGAACACTGAAGCTTTCTTT